This passage covers 12 T cell receptor beta chains from one sample sequenced in a study of post-analysis software for immune sequencing data. Prepared TCR beta cDNA libraries contained unique molecular identifiers. TCRdb re-derived calls from the PCR reads in MiXCR, one entry per CDR3 protein. The table has more than 450,000 distinct CDR3 sequences, approximately 34% seen once; the top ten hold 4.5% to 7.5%. Antigen specificity for these receptors is unknown. Findings of the study overall: Roughly five TRBV segments were significantly more frequent in patients than in controls. TRBV5-6, TRBV5-1 and TRBV20-1 were among these segments.

The sequencing input was blood. The receptors stem from a girl aged 2 to 17 with multiple sclerosis.

This clonotype was detected ten times or more. V and J are TRBV11-2 and TRBJ2-7; unclear D gene. V lost 5 bases to trimming and J lost 4 bases, with 6 bases between them. Germline CDR1 and CDR2: SGHAT and FQNNGV. This CDR3 contains 11 residues. The DNA of the CDR3 is TGTGCCAGCAGCCCCTTTTACGAGCAGTACTTC. Translating gives CASSPFYEQYF.

This sequence joins TRBV3-1 and TRBJ1-1, with D tentatively TRBD1 (5 bases). The V end lost 3 bases, the J end lost 3 bases, and 11 bases lay between the germline ends. The CDR3 covers 14 residues. CDR1 is LGHDT and CDR2 is YNNKEL in the germline V gene (reference sequence). CDR3 nucleotide sequence: TGTGCCAGCAGCCATACAGGACCCCACACTGAAGCTTTCTTT. It specifies CASSHTGPHTEAFF.

There are many counts of this clonotype. The chain carries TRBV24-1 and TRBJ2-1; 7 bases map to TRBD1. Germline V CDR1 and CDR2: KGHDR, SFDVKD. V dropped 4 bases and J dropped 6; count of bases not matched to a gene: 11. CDR3 length: 16 residues. The CDR3 DNA is TGTGCCACCAGTGACCGACAGGGCGGCTCCCTCAATGAGCAGTTCTTC. Translated, it gives CATSDRQGGSLNEQFF.

V usage is TRBV28 and J usage is TRBJ1-2, with D maybe TRBD1 (5 bases). Germline V CDR1 and CDR2: MDHEN, SYDVKM. The germline V and J ends were trimmed by 3 bases and 6 bases, with 11 bases remaining between them. The CDR3 is 13 amino acids. CDR3 sequence reads: CASSLGGVNGYTF. DNA of the CDR3: TGTGCCAGCAGTTTGGGAGGGGTCAATGGCTACACCTTC.

The V call is TRBV7-3, the J call TRBJ2-3, with TRBD2 identical over 8 bases. The CDR3 is 20 residues long. Germline trimming cut 2 bases from V and 1 base from J; bases unmatched to any gene: 17. Germline values: CDR1 SGHTA, CDR2 FQGTGA. The CDR3 sequence is CASSLLPQRRGARGTDTQYF. The CDR3 bases are TGTGCCAGCAGCTTACTCCCCCAAAGGCGGGGGGCGCGGGGCACAGATACGCAGTATTTT.

V gene TRBV20-1 combines with J gene TRBJ2-7; the match to TRBD1 covers 9 bases. The CDR3 is 14 amino acids. CDR1 and CDR2 (germline): DFQATT, SNEGSKA (reference sequence). The V and J ends lost 3 bases and 1 base, in that order; junction bases with no gene match: 4. CDR3 loop: CSARLGTGSYEQYF. CDR3 nucleotides: TGCAGTGCTAGGCTCGGGACAGGGTCCTACGAGCAGTACTTC.

The chain links TRBV29-1 to TRBJ2-3; TRBD2 aligns across 9 bases. The CDR3 totals 15 residues. With 5 bases clipped from V and 4 bases from J, the junction kept 10 bases outside the gene matches. Germline V gene lookup returns CDR1 SQVTM and CDR2 ANQGSEA. The CDR3 DNA follows: TGCAGCGTTCCCGGAGCGGGGGGATCGTCAGATACGCAGTATTTT. Protein: CSVPGAGGSSDTQYF.

This clonotype has ten or more counts. This chain uses TRBV5-8 with TRBJ2-5; D gene ambiguous. The CDR3 is 12 residues long. V gave up 2 bases and J gave up 5 bases, with 7 bases separating them. Germline loops: CDR1 SGHTS, CDR2 YDEGEE. The CDR3 DNA is TGTGCCAGCAGCTTAGTCCGGGAGACCCAGTACTTC. Its protein is CASSLVRETQYF.

This clonotype was recorded a few times. V is TRBV9 and J is TRBJ2-7, with unresolved D. The germline V gene has CDR1 SGDLS and CDR2 YYNGEE. V was pared by 3 bases and J by 6 bases, with 13 bases between. The CDR3 totals 13 residues. For the CDR3, the DNA is TGTGCCAGCAGCGCTCAGTTTGACTCCGAGCAGTACTTC. As protein: CASSAQFDSEQYF.

The chain couples TRBV5-5 to TRBJ1-2; weak D call: TRBD1 (5 bases). The V and J ends lost 1 base and 3 bases respectively, with 10 bases between them. The CDR3 has 14 amino acids. Germline loops: CDR1 SGHKS, CDR2 YYEKEE (reference sequence). CDR3 sequence: CASSLFAGDYGYTF. DNA for the CDR3: TGTGCCAGCAGCTTGTTTGCGGGGGACTATGGCTACACCTTC.

The chain combines TRBV6-1 with TRBJ2-3; possible D gene TRBD1, 5 bases. Trimming removed 2 bases at V and 2 bases at J, with 14 bases between. Germline V gives CDR1 MNHNS, CDR2 SASEGT. This CDR3 region has 16 residues. CDR3 bases: TGTGCCAGCAGTGAATGGGATGGGGCCTACACAGATACGCAGTATTTT. Its translation: CASSEWDGAYTDTQYF.

This clonotype was counted only a few times. CDR3 protein: CSARGTVYEKLFF. As DNA, the CDR3 is TGCAGTGCTCGGGGGACTGTGTATGAAAAACTGTTTTTT. The J gene is TRBJ1-4, the V gene TRBV20-1, with D possibly being TRBD1 (5 bases). This CDR3 comprises 13 residues. In germline, CDR1 is DFQATT, CDR2 SNEGSKA (reference sequence). V lost 5 bases to trimming and J lost 6 bases, with 13 bases between them.